This T cell receptor (beta chain) was retrieved from a study of identical twins. Study-wide points: Twin-shared out-of-frame alpha sequences showed excess low generation probability. Modelling approaches yielded underestimates of out-of-frame TCR alpha sharing between monozygotic twins.

Germline V CDR1 and CDR2: SGHVS, FQNEAQ. The ends lost 2 bases at V and 3 bases at J; junction bases unmatched: 6. The CDR3 sequence is 17 residues long. A universal primer site arose from template switching, and cDNA bore unique molecular identifiers. TCRdb ran MiXCR on the 5' RACE reads and lists one entry per CDR3 protein. The top ten clones hold around 3.2% of a sample with a few hundred thousand distinct CDR3 sequences, around a tenth of them seen once. With regard to this clonotype: Its antigen is unknown.

Every sampled donor was Caucasian and healthy. This sample was shared with a second study, whose subject was yellow fever vaccine responses in identical twins.

The sequence was collected from a woman between 18 and 30 years old in good health. This sequence joins TRBV7-8 and TRBJ2-1, with 11 nucleotides matching TRBD1. Sequencing was done on a sample of PBMCs. The CDR3 nucleotides read TGTGCCAGCAGCTTAAGGGACGGGACAGGGGGCTACAATGAGCAGTTCTTC. Its translation is CASSLRDGTGGYNEQFF.